Listed below are T cell receptor beta chains from one sample, sequenced in a study of OX40 agonist ivuxolimab in advanced cancers. Some clones are missing from TCRdb's copy, which holds only in-frame ones; the method was immunoSEQ multiplex PCR. The sample holds some 59,000 clones, 82% seen once. The source material was CD4+ or CD8+ T cells sorted from blood, sampled in a trial of the OX40 agonist ivuxolimab. The source of these receptors is an adult with an advanced solid tumor such as melanoma, head and neck, liver or kidney cancer. Each CDR3 is given without its conserved first and last residue.

ASSEDPDQPQH TRBJ1-5 TRBV6-1
ASSQGIAGDADTQY TRBJ2-3 TRBV4-1
ASRTGTGYT TRBJ1-2 TRBV6-5
ASSPSLLAGRTDTQY TRBJ2-3 TRBV7-2
ASSLLGGSNIYNEQF TRBJ2-1 TRBV11-3
ASSLGRVNTEAF TRBJ1-1 TRBV11-1
ASSFGRALEKLF TRBJ1-4 TRBV7-2
ASSMISRNTEAF TRBJ1-1 TRBV18
ASSRDRGPTQY TRBJ2-3 TRBV7-2
ASSRQANYGYT TRBJ1-2 TRBV7-2
ASSTRGGGTDTQY TRBJ2-3 TRBV18
ASSFYREGQPQH TRBJ1-5 TRBV28
ASAPIYNSPLH TRBJ1-6 TRBV6-6
ASSPNWLEAF TRBJ1-1 TRBV7-2
ASSLQGQGLSGYT TRBJ1-2 TRBV11-2